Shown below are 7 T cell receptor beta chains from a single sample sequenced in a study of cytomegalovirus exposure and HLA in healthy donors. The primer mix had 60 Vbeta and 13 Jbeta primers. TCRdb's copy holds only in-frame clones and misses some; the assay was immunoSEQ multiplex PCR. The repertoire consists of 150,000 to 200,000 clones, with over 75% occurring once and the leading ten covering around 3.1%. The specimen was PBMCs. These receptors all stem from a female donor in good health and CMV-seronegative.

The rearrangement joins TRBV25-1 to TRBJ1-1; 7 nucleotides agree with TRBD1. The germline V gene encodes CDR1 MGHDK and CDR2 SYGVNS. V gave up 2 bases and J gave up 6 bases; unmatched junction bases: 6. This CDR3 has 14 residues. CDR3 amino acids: CASSEPNRGPEAFF. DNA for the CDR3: TGTGCCAGCAGTGAACCAAACAGGGGTCCTGAAGCTTTCTTT.

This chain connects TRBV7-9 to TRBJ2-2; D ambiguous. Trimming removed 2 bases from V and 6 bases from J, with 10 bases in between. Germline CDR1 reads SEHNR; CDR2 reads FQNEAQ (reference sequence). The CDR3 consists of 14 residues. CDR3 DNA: TGTGCCAGCAGCTTACTTAATGGCCCCGGGGAGCTGTTTTTT. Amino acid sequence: CASSLLNGPGELFF.

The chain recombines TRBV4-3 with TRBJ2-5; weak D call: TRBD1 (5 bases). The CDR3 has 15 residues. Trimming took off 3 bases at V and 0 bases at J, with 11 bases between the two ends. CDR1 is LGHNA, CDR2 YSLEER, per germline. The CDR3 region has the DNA TGCGCCAGCAGCCAGGGGCCAGGAGACCAAGAGACCCAGTACTTC. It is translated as CASSQGPGDQETQYF.

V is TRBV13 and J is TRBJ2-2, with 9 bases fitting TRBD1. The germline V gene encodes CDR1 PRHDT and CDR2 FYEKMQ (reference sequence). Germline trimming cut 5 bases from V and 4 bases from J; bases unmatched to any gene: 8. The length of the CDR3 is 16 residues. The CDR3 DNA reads TGTGCCAGCAGCGGAGAAGGGACAGGGAGCACCGGGGAGCTGTTTTTT. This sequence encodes CASSGEGTGSTGELFF. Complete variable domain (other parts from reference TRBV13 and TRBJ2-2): AAGVIQSPRHLIKEKRETATLKCYPIPRHDTVYWYQQGPGQDPQFLISFYEKMQSDKGSIPDRFSAQQFSDYHSELNMSSLELGDSALYFCASSGEGTGSTGELFFGEGSRLTVL.

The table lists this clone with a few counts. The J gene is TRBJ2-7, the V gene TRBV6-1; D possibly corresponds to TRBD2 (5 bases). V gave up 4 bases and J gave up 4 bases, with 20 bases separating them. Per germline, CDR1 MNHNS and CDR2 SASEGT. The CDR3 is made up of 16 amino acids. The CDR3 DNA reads TGTGCCAGCAGTGCCCGGGGAGCGCCTGAAGCGTACGAGCAGTACTTC. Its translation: CASSARGAPEAYEQYF.

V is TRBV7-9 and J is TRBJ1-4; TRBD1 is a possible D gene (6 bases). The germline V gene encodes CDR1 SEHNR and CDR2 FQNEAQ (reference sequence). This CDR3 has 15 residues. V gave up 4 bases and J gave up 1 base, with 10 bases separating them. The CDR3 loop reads CASSSTGLTNEKLFF. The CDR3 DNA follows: TGTGCCAGCAGCTCCACAGGGTTAACTAATGAAAAACTGTTTTTT.

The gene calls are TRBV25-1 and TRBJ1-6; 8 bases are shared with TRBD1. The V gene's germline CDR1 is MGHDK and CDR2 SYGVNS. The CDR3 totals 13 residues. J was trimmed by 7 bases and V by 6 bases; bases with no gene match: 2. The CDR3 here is CASRGTGNSPLHF. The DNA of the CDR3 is TGTGCCAGCAGAGGGACAGGCAATTCACCCCTCCACTTT.